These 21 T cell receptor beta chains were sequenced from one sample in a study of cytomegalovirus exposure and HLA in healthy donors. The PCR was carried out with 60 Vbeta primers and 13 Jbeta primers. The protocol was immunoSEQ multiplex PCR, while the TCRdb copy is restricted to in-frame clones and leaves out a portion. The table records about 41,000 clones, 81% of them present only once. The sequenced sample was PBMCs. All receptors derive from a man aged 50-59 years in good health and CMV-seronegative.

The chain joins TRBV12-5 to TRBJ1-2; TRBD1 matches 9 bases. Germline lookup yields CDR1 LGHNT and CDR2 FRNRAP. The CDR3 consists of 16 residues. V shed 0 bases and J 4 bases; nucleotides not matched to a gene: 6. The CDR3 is CASGLVQGQGTYGYTF. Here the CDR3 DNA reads TGTGCTAGTGGTTTGGTACAAGGACAGGGGACCTATGGCTACACCTTC.

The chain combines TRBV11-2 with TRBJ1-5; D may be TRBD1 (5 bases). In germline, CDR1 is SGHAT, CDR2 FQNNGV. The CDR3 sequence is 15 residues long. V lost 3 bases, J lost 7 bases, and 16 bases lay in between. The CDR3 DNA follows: TGTGCCAGCAGCTTTGATAATACAGGATCCCAGCCCCAGCATTTT. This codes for CASSFDNTGSQPQHF. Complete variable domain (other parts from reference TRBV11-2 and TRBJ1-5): EAGVAQSPRYKIIEKRQSVAFWCNPISGHATLYWYQQILGQGPKLLIQFQNNGVVDDSQLPKDRFSAERLKGVDSTLKIQPAKLEDSAVYLCASSFDNTGSQPQHFGDGTRLSIL.

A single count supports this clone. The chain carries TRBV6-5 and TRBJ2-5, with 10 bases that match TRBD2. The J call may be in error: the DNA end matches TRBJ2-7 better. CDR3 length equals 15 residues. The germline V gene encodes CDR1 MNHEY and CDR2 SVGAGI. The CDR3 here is CASSPGLAEFYEQYF. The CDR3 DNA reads TGTGCCAGCAGCCCTGGACTAGCGGAATTCTACGAGCAGTACTTC.

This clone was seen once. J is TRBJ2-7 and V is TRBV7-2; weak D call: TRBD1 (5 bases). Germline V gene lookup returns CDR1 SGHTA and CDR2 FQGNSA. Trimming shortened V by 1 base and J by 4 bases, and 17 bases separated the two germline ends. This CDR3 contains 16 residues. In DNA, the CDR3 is TGTGCCAGCAGCTTAGGGGGCGGAACCACACCGTACGAGCAGTACTTC. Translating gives CASSLGGGTTPYEQYF.

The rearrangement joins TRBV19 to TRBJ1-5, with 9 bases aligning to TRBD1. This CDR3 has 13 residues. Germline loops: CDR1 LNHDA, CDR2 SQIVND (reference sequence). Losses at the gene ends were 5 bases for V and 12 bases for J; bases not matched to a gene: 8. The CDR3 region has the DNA TGTGCCAGTAGTCCTCGGACAGGGGTTTTCCAGCATTTT. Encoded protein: CASSPRTGVFQHF.

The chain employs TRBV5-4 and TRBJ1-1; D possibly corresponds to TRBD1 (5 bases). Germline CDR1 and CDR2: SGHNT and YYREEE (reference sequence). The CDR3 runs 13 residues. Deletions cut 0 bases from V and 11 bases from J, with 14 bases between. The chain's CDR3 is CASSLDTQGMAFF. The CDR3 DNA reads TGTGCCAGCAGCTTGGACACTCAGGGCATGGCTTTCTTT.

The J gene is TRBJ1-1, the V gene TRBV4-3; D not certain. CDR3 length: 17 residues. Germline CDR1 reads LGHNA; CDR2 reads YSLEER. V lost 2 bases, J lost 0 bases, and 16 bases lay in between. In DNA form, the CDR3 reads TGCGCCAGCAGCCAATTGGGCGAGGGCAGCTTGAACACTGAAGCTTTCTTT. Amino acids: CASSQLGEGSLNTEAFF.

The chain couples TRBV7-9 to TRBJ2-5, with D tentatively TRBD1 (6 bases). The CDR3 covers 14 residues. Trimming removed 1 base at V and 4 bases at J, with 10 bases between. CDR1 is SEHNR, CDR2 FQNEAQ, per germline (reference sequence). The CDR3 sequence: CASSLEGGRETQYF. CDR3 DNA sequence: TGTGCCAGCAGCTTAGAAGGGGGTCGAGAGACCCAGTACTTC.

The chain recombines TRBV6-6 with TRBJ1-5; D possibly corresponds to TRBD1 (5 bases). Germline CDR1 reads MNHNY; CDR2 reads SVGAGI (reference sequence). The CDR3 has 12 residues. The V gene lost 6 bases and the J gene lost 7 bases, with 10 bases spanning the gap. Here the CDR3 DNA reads TGTGCCAGCAGCCAAGACAGACAGCCCCAGCATTTT. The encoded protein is CASSQDRQPQHF.

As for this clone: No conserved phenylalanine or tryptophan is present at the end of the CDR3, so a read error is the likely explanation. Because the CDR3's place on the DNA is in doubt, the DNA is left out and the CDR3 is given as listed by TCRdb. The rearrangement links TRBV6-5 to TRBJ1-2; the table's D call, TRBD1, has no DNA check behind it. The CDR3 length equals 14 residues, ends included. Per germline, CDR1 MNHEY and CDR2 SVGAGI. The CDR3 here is CASQSLTGQGSLFC.

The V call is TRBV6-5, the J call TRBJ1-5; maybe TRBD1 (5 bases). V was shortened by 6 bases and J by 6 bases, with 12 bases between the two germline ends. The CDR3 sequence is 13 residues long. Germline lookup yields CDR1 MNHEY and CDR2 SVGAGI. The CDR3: CASSRVTGQPQHF. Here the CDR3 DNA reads TGTGCCAGCAGCAGGGTAACGGGTCAGCCCCAGCATTTT.

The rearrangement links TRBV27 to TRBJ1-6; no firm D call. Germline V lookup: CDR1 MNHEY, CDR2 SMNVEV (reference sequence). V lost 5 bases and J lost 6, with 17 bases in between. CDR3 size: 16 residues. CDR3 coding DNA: TGTGCCAGCAGTCCCTTCGAGAGAGGCCGTAATTCACCCCTCCACTTT. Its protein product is CASSPFERGRNSPLHF.

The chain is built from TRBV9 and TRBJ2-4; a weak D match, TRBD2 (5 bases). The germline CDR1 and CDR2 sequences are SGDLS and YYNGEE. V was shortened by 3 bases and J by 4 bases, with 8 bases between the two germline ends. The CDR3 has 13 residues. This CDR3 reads CASSGPGKNIQYF. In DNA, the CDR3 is TGTGCCAGCAGCGGACCGGGGAAAAACATTCAGTACTTC.

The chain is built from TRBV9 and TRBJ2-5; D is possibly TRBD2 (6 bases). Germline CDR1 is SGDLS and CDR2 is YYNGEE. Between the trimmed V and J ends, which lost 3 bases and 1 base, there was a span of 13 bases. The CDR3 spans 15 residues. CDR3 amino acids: CASSAGTLSQETQYF. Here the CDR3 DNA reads TGTGCCAGCAGCGCTGGGACTTTGTCCCAAGAGACCCAGTACTTC. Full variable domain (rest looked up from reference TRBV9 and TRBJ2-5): DSGVTQTPKHLITATGQRVTLRCSPRSGDLSVYWYQQSLDQGLQFLIQYYNGEERAKGNILERFSAQQFPDLHSELNLSSLELGDSALYFCASSAGTLSQETQYFGPGTRLLVL.

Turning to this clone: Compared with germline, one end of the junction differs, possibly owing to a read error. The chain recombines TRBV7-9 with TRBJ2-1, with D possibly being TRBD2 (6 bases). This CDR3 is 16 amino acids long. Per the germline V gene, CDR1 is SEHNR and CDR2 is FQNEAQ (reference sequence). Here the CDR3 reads CSSSLAVIGSYNEQFF. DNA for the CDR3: TGTTCCAGCAGCTTAGCGGTCATCGGCTCCTACAATGAGCAGTTCTTC.

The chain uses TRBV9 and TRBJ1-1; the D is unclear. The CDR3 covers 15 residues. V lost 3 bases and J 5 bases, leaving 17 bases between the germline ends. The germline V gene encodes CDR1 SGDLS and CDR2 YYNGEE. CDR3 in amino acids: CASSARSGSYTEAFF. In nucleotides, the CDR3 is TGTGCCAGCAGCGCCCGAAGCGGGTCCTATACTGAAGCTTTCTTT.

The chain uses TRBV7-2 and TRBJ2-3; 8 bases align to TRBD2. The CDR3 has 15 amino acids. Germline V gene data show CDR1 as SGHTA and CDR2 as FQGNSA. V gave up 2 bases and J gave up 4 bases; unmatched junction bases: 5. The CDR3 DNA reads TGTGCCAGCAGCTTAATACGGGGGGGCGCAGATACGCAGTATTTT. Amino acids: CASSLIRGGADTQYF.

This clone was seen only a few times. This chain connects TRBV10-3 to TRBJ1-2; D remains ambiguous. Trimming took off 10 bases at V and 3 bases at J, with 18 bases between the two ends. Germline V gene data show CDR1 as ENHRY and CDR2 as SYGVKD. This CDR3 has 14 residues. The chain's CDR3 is CATSVGAAHYGYTF. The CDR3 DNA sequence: TGTGCCACGTCGGTGGGAGCTGCTCACTATGGCTACACCTTC.

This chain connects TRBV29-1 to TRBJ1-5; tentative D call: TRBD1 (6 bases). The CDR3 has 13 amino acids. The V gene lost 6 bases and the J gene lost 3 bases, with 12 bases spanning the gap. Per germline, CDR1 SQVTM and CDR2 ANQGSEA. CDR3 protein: CSVRQDYNQPQHF. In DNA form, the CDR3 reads TGCAGCGTGAGACAGGATTACAATCAGCCCCAGCATTTT.

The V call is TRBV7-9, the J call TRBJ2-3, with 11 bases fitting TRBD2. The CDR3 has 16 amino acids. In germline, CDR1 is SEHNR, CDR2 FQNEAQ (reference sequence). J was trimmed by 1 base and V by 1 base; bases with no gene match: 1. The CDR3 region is CASSLELAGGTDTQYF. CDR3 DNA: TGTGCCAGCAGCTTAGAACTAGCGGGGGGCACAGATACGCAGTATTTT. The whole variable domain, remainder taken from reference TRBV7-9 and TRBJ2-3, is DTGVSQNPRHKITKRGQNVTFRCDPISEHNRLYWYRQTLGQGPEFLTYFQNEAQLEKSRLLSDRFSAERPKGSFSTLEIQRTEQGDSAMYLCASSLELAGGTDTQYFGPGTRLTVL.

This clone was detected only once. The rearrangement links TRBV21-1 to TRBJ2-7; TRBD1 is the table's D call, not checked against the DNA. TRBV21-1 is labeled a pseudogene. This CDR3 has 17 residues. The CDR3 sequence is CASSLAPNRGAGYEQYF. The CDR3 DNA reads TGTGCCAGCAGCCTTGCCCCCAACAGGGGTGCAGGCTACGAGCAGTACTTC.